The 17 T cell receptor beta chains below were found in one sample sequenced in a study of shared clonotypes between healthy human individuals. Naive CD8 cells comprised CD45RO-negative, CCR7-positively selected cells, excluding terminally differentiated effector memory CD45RA+ cells. Repertoires were generated with immunoSEQ multiplex PCR, while TCRdb's copy carries only in-frame clones and drops some. The sample lists 550,000 to 750,000 clones; just under 97% were seen once. The material sequenced was naive CD8+ T cells sorted from blood. The receptor source for this set is a woman under 40 in good health.

The chain joins TRBV10-2 to TRBJ2-7; D remains ambiguous. The germline CDR1 and CDR2 sequences are WSHSY and SAAADI. Trimming removed 8 bases at V and 0 bases at J, with 14 bases between. CDR3 length equals 14 residues. CDR3 sequence (DNA): TGCGCCAGCTCACGGATAGTGGGCTCCTACGAGCAGTACTTC. Translated: CASSRIVGSYEQYF.

Concerning this clone itself: Germline is not matched at one junction end, which may reflect a read error. The V gene is TRBV15, the J gene TRBJ2-1; perhaps TRBD2 as D (5 bases). This CDR3 comprises 15 residues. Germline values: CDR1 LNHNV, CDR2 YYDKDF (reference sequence). This CDR3 is CATSRGQSSYNEQFF. As DNA, the CDR3 is TGTGCCACCAGTAGAGGGCAAAGCTCCTACAATGAGCAGTTCTTC. The variable domain in full, with the rest retrieved from reference TRBV15 and TRBJ2-1, is DAMVIQNPRYQVTQFGKPVTLSCSQTLNHNVMYWYQQKSSQAPKLLFHYYDKDFNNEADTPDNFQSRRPNTSFCFLDIRSPGLGDTAMYLCATSRGQSSYNEQFFGPGTRLTVL.

This chain joins TRBV14 and TRBJ1-2, with D maybe TRBD1 (5 bases). Between the trimmed V and J ends, which lost 9 bases and 6 bases, there was a span of 14 bases. The CDR3 length is 12 residues. CDR1 and CDR2 (germline): SGHDN, FVKESK. CDR3 DNA: TGTGCCAGAGGGACGGGCCCTAATGGCTACACCTTC. Amino acid sequence: CARGTGPNGYTF.

This sequence joins TRBV19 and TRBJ2-5; D tentatively reads TRBD1 or TRBD2 (7 bases each). The CDR3 loop spans 15 amino acids. The V and J ends lost 4 bases and 5 bases respectively, with 17 bases between them. Germline values: CDR1 LNHDA, CDR2 SQIVND (reference sequence). CDR3 bases: TGTGCCAGTAGTAGCGACAGGGAGGGGGGCGAGACCCAGTACTTC. Translation: CASSSDREGGETQYF.

The chain combines TRBV5-1 with TRBJ1-2; D gene uncertain. Trimming took 5 bases from V and 3 from J, leaving 11 bases between them. Germline V CDR1 and CDR2: SGHRS, YFSETQ. This CDR3 has 13 residues. The CDR3 bases are TGCGCCAGCAGACAACCCGGAGACTATGGCTACACCTTC. Protein sequence: CASRQPGDYGYTF.

This rearrangement joins TRBV27 to TRBJ1-4; D gene ambiguous. CDR1 is MNHEY, CDR2 SMNVEV, per germline (reference sequence). Trimming pared 1 base from V and 0 bases from J, leaving 9 bases between. The CDR3 is 16 amino acids. The CDR3 coding sequence is TGTGCCAGCAGTTTATGGTCGGGGACAACTAATGAAAAACTGTTTTTT. It is translated as CASSLWSGTTNEKLFF.

This chain links TRBV9 with TRBJ2-3; D not resolved. Germline V gives CDR1 SGDLS, CDR2 YYNGEE. CDR3 size: 15 residues. V was trimmed by 0 bases and J by 2 bases, leaving 10 bases between them. In DNA form, the CDR3 reads TGTGCCAGCAGCGTAGAATCCTTTCTCACAGATACGCAGTATTTT. Amino acids: CASSVESFLTDTQYF. The full variable domain, with the rest looked up from reference TRBV9 and TRBJ2-3, is DSGVTQTPKHLITATGQRVTLRCSPRSGDLSVYWYQQSLDQGLQFLIQYYNGEERAKGNILERFSAQQFPDLHSELNLSSLELGDSALYFCASSVESFLTDTQYFGPGTRLTVL.

This clone was seen only once. This chain connects TRBV28 to TRBJ2-6, with D possibly matching TRBD2 (5 bases). This CDR3 has 18 amino acids. Germline V gene sequence: CDR1 MDHEN, CDR2 SYDVKM. V was pared by 5 bases and J by 0 bases, with 17 bases between. The CDR3 spells CASSTLDLALSGANVLTF. In DNA, the CDR3 is TGTGCCAGCAGTACCCTGGACTTAGCCCTCTCTGGGGCCAACGTCCTGACTTTC. Full variable domain (remainder filled in from reference TRBV28 and TRBJ2-6): DVKVTQSSRYLVKRTGEKVFLECVQDMDHENMFWYRQDPGLGLRLIYFSYDVKMKEKGDIPEGYSVSREKKERFSLILESASTNQTSMYLCASSTLDLALSGANVLTFGAGSRLTVL.

V and J are TRBV7-6 and TRBJ2-5; D may be TRBD2 (6 bases). From germline, CDR1 is SGHVS and CDR2 FNYEAQ. V dropped 3 bases and J dropped 5 bases, with 16 bases sitting between them. The CDR3 is 15 amino acids. The CDR3 DNA sequence: TGTGCCAGCAGCTTCCGGGACTCAGCCCTGGAGACCCAGTACTTC. Its protein is CASSFRDSALETQYF. Full variable domain (outside the CDR3, taken from reference TRBV7-6 and TRBJ2-5): GAGVSQSPRYKVTKRGQDVALRCDPISGHVSLYWYRQALGQGPEFLTYFNYEAQQDKSGLPNDRFSAERPEGSISTLTIQRTEQRDSAMYRCASSFRDSALETQYFGPGTRLLVL.

The chain has TRBV5-5 and TRBJ2-7; 8 bases are a match to TRBD1. The junction had 4 bases not matched to a gene; V was cut back by 5 bases and J by 3 bases. The CDR3 contains 13 residues. Germline V gene sequence: CDR1 SGHKS, CDR2 YYEKEE (reference sequence). In nucleotides, the CDR3 is TGTGCCAGCAGGTCCGACAGGGGCTACGAGCAGTACTTC. Translating it yields CASRSDRGYEQYF.

Only one count was recorded for this clone. The chain recombines TRBV4-1 with TRBJ2-3; D ambiguous. Germline V gene sequence: CDR1 MGHRA, CDR2 YSYEKL. V lost 3 bases and J 2 bases, leaving 12 bases between the germline ends. The CDR3 has 15 residues. The CDR3 loop reads CASSHPPASTDTQYF. CDR3 sequence (DNA): TGCGCCAGCAGCCACCCGCCCGCATCCACAGATACGCAGTATTTT.

The chain employs TRBV11-2 and TRBJ2-7; D not certain. CDR3 length: 14 amino acids. Per germline, CDR1 SGHAT and CDR2 FQNNGV. Trimming stripped 4 bases from V and 4 bases from J, with 14 bases between. Written as DNA, the CDR3 is TGTGCCAGCAGCTACCAACCCGACGCGTACGAGCAGTACTTC. Translated, it gives CASSYQPDAYEQYF.

Remarks on this clone: The same CDR3 arises from other DNA sequences in this sample as well. The chain couples TRBV27 to TRBJ2-1; 11 bases are shared with TRBD1. There are 15 residues in the CDR3. Germline CDR1 MNHEY, CDR2 SMNVEV (reference sequence). The V gene end was trimmed by 6 bases and the J gene end by 7 bases; junction bases not matched to a gene: 8. The CDR3 sequence: CASSTGTGGRNEQFF. The CDR3 DNA reads as TGTGCCAGCAGCACCGGGACAGGGGGTCGAAATGAGCAGTTCTTC.

The chain links TRBV13 to TRBJ1-1, with D possibly being TRBD1 (5 bases). V lost 2 bases and J 5 bases, leaving 27 bases between the germline ends. The CDR3 spans 19 residues. Germline loops: CDR1 PRHDT, CDR2 FYEKMQ (reference sequence). As DNA, the CDR3 is TGTGCCAGCAGCTTAAGATTACAGGCCCATGGAAGGGGAAAAACTGAAGCTTTCTTT. Encoded protein: CASSLRLQAHGRGKTEAFF.

V and J are TRBV7-9 and TRBJ2-2; D not resolved. CDR1 and CDR2 (germline): SEHNR, FQNEAQ (reference sequence). V lost 1 base to trimming and J lost 4 bases, with 7 bases between them. CDR3 length: 14 residues. CDR3 residues: CASSLVVLTGELFF. CDR3 nucleotides: TGTGCCAGCAGCTTAGTAGTTCTCACCGGGGAGCTGTTTTTT.

The rearrangement links TRBV6-1 to TRBJ2-1, with a possible D match to TRBD1 (7 bases). Germline V CDR1 and CDR2: MNHNS, SASEGT. The CDR3 runs 13 residues. The V end lost 8 bases, the J end lost 3 bases, and 11 bases lay between the germline ends. Here the CDR3 reads CASGRDSYNEQFF. CDR3 DNA: TGTGCCAGCGGGCGGGACAGCTACAATGAGCAGTTCTTC.

CDR3 sequence (DNA): TGTGCCAGCCGAGCCGGGGTGGGCACTGAAGCTTTCTTT. Translated, it gives CASRAGVGTEAFF. The chain links TRBV19 to TRBJ1-1; D not certain. In germline, CDR1 is LNHDA, CDR2 SQIVND (reference sequence). Trimming left V 9 bases short and J 4 bases short, with 15 bases between. The CDR3 sequence is 13 residues long.